This T cell receptor beta chain was captured by sequencing in a study of blood T cell repertoires in COVID-19 (TCRdb year 2020). General notes on the study: Samples covering the acute and convalescent phases of COVID-19 were provided by collaborators in the United States, Italy and Spain. The material from the prospective study consisted of cDNA or gDNA derived from T cells, B-cell-depleted T cells, or PBMCs. The dataset comprised deeply sampled blood TCRbeta repertoires from subjects exposed to, actively infected with, or recovered from COVID-19. Where available, HLA class I and class II types were obtained from metadata supplied by the sample provider rather than from assay-based typing. The repertoires were made available in a free public database intended to serve as a resource for research on the immune response to SARS-CoV-2. Samples came from the ongoing ImmuneRACE study (first 160 participants) plus 1,254 subjects from 6 global collaborators. A de-identified subject ID, COVID-19 status, age in years and sex were almost always included in the sample metadata. Study-wide conclusions, independent of this receptor: The amount of clinical and demographic metadata varied by source and participant and was provided uncurated.

Measured from the cysteine to the phenylalanine, the CDR3 is 18 residues long. The read is trimmed to its CDR3 DNA, 54 bases read in frame from base 1. CDR1 and CDR2, per the germline V gene, are MDHEN and SYDVKM. V is shortened by 3 bases, J by 3 bases, and the region joining them spans 18 bases. TCRbeta CDR3 regions were amplified from genomic DNA using the immunoSEQ Assay, a bias-controlled multiplex PCR. For the original study's pipeline: The number of nucleated cells in each sample was estimated from the amplification of reference gene primers within the assay. Sequence reads were collapsed and filtered to measure the absolute abundance of every unique TCRbeta CDR3 rearrangement. For each sample, productive Simpson clonality was calculated as the square root of Simpson's diversity index over productive rearrangements. TCRdb carries this immuneACCESS record with in-frame sequences only. Its versions omit some clonotypes, under half of them owing to an unresolved V gene in the studies checked, with the rest unexplained. From that table come the V and J calls and clone size; the DNA was used to work out D and trimming. This sample comprises some 250,000 clones, 75% to 90% of them detected only once. The ten largest clones add up to approximately 2% of the sample.

Participants in the prospective study were aged roughly 18 to 100 years, lived in 20 to 30 United States geographic areas, and enrolled through a virtual design. To assign participants to cohorts, the prospective study relied on clinical history that participants themselves reported in a screening survey and a study questionnaire. Recovered participants in ImmuneRACE Cohort 3 were defined by two consecutive negative NP/OP PCR tests, clearance by a healthcare professional, or resolution of symptoms. In the prospective study, whole blood, serum and a nasopharyngeal or oropharyngeal swab were collected from each participant by mobile phlebotomists. Over a roughly two-month period, participants in the prospective study had the option of providing additional blood draws and questionnaires. Before DNA extraction, blood samples from the prospective study were shipped at room temperature or frozen. Regarding this clone: Its antigen has not been determined. No base-level quality is on record; no much larger clone is a single base apart.

Specimen: PBMCs or T cells enriched from blood (not recorded which). The sequence links TRBV28 to TRBJ1-6; the D gene lacks a confident call. The sequence derives from a woman aged 45-65 years who had recovered from COVID-19. The encoded CDR3 is CASSFGDFIFGYNSPLHF. The DNA reads TGTGCCAGCAGTTTCGGGGATTTTATCTTCGGCTATAATTCACCCCTCCACTTT.